The clone carrying this T cell receptor beta chain is medium-sized by share. The antigen remains unidentified. This entry is derived from a study of T cell repertoires in aging, cancer and after chemotherapy. At the level of the study: The full dataset contained some 8.7 million TCR reads. General study results and limits: In cancer patients, declining TCR diversity with age involved lost richness and lost evenness. Median generation probability rose over the chemotherapy interval in each cancer cohort, suggesting rebound thymic output.

The template was genomic DNA from peripheral blood, not RNA. The germline CDR1 and CDR2 sequences are SGHNT and YYREEE (reference sequence). This CDR3 is built from 18 residues. V lost 4 bases and J lost 0; bases outside the gene matches: 11. A mixed TRB-A/B primer pool amplified rearranged TRB by multiplex touch-down PCR. TCRdb independently ran MiXCR on the multiplex PCR reads; one entry per CDR3 protein. The data hold around 5,300 distinct CDR3 sequences, with 26% observed a single time. The TCR sequence derives from a human donor in good health. The rearrangement links TRBV5-4 to TRBJ2-3, with 10 nucleotides matching TRBD2. The sequenced sample consisted of blood. The DNA of the CDR3 is TGTGCCAGCAGCCCACGGACTAGCGGACGTACTAGCACAGATACGCAGTATTTT. It encodes CASSPRTSGRTSTDTQYF.